This T cell receptor (beta chain) was recovered during a study of beta chain features in type 1 diabetes. Study-wide context: All samples together contributed 107,917,701 sorted cells for examination.

Germline CDR1 is MNHEY and CDR2 is SVGAGI. J was trimmed by 3 bases and V by 4 bases; bases with no gene match: 9. The CDR3 has 16 residues. All of the isolated RNA was reverse transcribed, so expressed TCRB transcripts were sequenced. Repertoires were generated with immunoSEQ multiplex PCR, while TCRdb's copy carries only in-frame clones and drops some. The table records 620,000 or so clones, about a sixth of them present only once. This sequence joins TRBV6-5 and TRBJ1-5, with 7 bases matching TRBD1. The receptor was isolated from a man younger than 35 in good health. The sequenced sample was naive CD4+ T cells from blood. Written as DNA, the CDR3 is TGTGCCAGCAGTTTGAAAACAGGGGATCTCAATCAGCCCCAGCATTTT. It is translated as CASSLKTGDLNQPQHF.